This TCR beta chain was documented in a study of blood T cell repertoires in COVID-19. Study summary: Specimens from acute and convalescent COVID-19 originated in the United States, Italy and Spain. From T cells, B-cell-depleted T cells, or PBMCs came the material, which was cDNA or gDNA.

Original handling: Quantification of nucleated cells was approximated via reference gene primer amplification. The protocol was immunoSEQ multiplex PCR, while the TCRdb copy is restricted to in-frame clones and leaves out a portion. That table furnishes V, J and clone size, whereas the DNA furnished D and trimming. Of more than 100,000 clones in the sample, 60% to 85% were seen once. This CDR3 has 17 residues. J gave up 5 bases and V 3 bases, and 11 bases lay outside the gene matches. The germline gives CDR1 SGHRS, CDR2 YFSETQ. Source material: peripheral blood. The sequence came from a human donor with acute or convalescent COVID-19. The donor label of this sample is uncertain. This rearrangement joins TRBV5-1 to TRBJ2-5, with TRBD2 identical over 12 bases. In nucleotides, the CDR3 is TGCGCCAGCAGCTACGGACTAGCGGGGCCAAGGGGGGAGACCCAGTACTTC. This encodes CASSYGLAGPRGETQYF.